This T cell receptor (beta chain) was retrieved from a study of blood T cell repertoires in COVID-19. Study summary: Acute and convalescent COVID-19 specimens originated in the United States, Italy and Spain. Sample material is recorded as cDNA or gDNA derived from T cells, B-cell-depleted T cells, or PBMCs.

The authors' processing: Amplified reference gene primers provided the basis for estimating nucleated cell counts. Sequencing was performed with immunoSEQ multiplex PCR; in TCRdb, only in-frame clones are kept and a portion is missing. The DNA gave D and trimming, while V, J and clone size come from that table. The sample includes fewer than 400,000 clones, around four fifths of them seen just once. Germline trimming cut 0 bases from V and 5 bases from J; bases unmatched to any gene: 6. The germline gives CDR1 LGHDT, CDR2 YNNKEL (reference sequence). The CDR3 is 15 amino acids. The receptor was derived from a man aged 30-40 years with active or convalescent COVID-19. Sequencing used peripheral blood. This rearrangement joins TRBV3-1 (or the pseudogene TRBV3-2) to TRBJ2-7; 8 bases map to TRBD2. The CDR3 here is CASSQDQRGGNEQYF. DNA of the CDR3: TGTGCCAGCAGCCAAGATCAACGGGGGGGCAACGAGCAGTACTTC.